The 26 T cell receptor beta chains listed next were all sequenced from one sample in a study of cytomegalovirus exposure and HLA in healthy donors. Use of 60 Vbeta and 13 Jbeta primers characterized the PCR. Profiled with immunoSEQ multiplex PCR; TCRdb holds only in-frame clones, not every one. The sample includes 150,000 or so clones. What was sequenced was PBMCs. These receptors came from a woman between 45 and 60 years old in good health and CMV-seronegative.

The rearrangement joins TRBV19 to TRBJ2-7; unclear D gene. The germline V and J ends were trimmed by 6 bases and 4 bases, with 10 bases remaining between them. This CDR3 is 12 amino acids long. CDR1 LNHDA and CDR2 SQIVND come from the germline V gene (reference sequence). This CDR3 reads CASSIIGYEQYF. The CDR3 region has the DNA TGTGCCAGTAGCATAATCGGTTACGAGCAGTACTTC.

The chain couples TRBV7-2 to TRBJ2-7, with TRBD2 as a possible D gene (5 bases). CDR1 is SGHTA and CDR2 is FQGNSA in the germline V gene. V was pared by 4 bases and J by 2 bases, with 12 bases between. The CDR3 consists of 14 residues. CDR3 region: CASSSGLEAYEQYF. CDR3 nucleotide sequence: TGTGCCAGCAGCTCTGGACTTGAGGCCTACGAGCAGTACTTC. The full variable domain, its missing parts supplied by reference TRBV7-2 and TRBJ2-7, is GAGVSQSPSNKVTEKGKDVELRCDPISGHTALYWYRQSLGQGLEFLIYFQGNSAPDKSGLPSDRFSAERTGGSVSTLTIQRTQQEDSAVYLCASSSGLEAYEQYFGPGTRLTVT.

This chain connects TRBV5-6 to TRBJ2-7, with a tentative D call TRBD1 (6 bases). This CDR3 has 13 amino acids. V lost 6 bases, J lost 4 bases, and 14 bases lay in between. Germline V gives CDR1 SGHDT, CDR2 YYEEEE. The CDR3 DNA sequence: TGTGCCAGCAAGAAGTGGACAGTTTACGAGCAGTACTTC. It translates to CASKKWTVYEQYF. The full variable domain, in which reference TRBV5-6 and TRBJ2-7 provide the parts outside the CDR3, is DAGVTQSPTHLIKTRGQQVTLRCSPKSGHDTVSWYQQALGQGPQFIFQYYEEEERQRGNFPDRFSGHQFPNYSSELNVNALLLGDSALYLCASKKWTVYEQYFGPGTRLTVT.

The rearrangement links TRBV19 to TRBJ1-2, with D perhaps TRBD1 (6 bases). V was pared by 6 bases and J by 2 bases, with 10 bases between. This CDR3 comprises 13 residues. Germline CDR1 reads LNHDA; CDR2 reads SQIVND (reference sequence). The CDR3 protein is CASSRGPNYGYTF. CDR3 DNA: TGTGCCAGTAGCAGGGGACCCAACTATGGCTACACCTTC.

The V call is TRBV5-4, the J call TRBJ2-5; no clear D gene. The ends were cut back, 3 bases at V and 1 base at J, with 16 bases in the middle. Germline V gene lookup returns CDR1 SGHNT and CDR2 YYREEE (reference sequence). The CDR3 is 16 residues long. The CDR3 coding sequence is TGTGCCAGCAGCTCTACCGGGTGGTTAAGCCAAGAGACCCAGTACTTC. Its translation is CASSSTGWLSQETQYF.

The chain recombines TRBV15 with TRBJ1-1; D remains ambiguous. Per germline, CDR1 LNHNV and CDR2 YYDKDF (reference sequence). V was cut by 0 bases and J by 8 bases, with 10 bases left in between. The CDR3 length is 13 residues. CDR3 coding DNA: TGTGCCACCAGCAGAGATGGAGCAGCCGAAGCTTTCTTT. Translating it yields CATSRDGAAEAFF. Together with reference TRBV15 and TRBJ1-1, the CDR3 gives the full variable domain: DAMVIQNPRYQVTQFGKPVTLSCSQTLNHNVMYWYQQKSSQAPKLLFHYYDKDFNNEADTPDNFQSRRPNTSFCFLDIRSPGLGDTAMYLCATSRDGAAEAFFGQGTRLTVV.

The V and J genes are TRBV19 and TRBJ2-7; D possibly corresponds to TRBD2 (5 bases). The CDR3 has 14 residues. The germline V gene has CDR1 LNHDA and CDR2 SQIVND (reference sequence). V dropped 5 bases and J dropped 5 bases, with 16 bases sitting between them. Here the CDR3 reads CASSLTGVRDEQYF. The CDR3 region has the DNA TGTGCCAGTAGTTTAACCGGGGTTCGAGACGAGCAGTACTTC.

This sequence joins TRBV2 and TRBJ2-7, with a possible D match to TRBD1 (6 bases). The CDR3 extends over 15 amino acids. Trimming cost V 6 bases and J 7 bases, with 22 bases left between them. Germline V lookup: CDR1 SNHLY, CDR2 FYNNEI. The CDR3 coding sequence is TGTGCCAGCAGAGAGACAGGTATTAGGGGTGCAGAGCAGTACTTC. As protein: CASRETGIRGAEQYF.

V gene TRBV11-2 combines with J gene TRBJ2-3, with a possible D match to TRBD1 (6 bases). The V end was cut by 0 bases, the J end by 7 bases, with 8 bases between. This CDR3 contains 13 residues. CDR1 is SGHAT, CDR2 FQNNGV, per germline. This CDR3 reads CASSLDRGNTQYF. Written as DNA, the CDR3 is TGTGCCAGCAGCTTAGATAGGGGGAATACGCAGTATTTT.

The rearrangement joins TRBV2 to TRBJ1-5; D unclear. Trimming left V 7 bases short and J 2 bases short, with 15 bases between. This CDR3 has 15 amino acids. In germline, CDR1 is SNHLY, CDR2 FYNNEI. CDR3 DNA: TGTGCCAGCACCTCCCACGAGGTTGGCAATCAGCCCCAGCATTTT. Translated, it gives CASTSHEVGNQPQHF.

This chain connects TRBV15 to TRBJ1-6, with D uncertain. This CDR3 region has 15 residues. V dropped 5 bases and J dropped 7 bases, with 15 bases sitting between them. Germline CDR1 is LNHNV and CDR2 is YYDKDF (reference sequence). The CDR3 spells CATSPMELSNSPLHF. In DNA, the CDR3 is TGTGCCACCAGCCCGATGGAGCTTTCAAATTCACCCCTCCACTTT.

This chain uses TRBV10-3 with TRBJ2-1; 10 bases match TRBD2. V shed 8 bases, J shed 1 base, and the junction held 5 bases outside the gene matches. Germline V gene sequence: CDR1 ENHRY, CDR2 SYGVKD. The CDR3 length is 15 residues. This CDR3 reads CAISTSGFSYNEQFF. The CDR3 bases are TGTGCCATCTCGACTAGCGGGTTTTCCTACAATGAGCAGTTCTTC.

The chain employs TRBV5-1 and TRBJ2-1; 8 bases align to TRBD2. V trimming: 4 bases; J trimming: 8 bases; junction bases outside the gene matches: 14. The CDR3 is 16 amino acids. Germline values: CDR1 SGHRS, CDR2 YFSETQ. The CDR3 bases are TGCGCCAGCAGCCCCACGCCACGGGAGGGTACGGATGAGCAGTTCTTC. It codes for CASSPTPREGTDEQFF.

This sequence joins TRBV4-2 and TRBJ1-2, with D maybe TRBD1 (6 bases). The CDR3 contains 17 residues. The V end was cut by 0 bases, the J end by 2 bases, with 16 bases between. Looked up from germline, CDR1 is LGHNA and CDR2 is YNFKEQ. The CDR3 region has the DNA TGTGCCAGCAGCCAAGAGCCGTCTACAGGGTGGAACTATGGCTACACCTTC. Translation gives CASSQEPSTGWNYGYTF.

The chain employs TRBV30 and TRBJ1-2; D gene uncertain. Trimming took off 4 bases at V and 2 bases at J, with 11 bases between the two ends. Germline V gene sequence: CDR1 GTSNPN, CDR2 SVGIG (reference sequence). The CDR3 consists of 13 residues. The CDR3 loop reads CAWTVQINYGYTF. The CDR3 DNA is TGTGCCTGGACCGTACAGATAAACTATGGCTACACCTTC.

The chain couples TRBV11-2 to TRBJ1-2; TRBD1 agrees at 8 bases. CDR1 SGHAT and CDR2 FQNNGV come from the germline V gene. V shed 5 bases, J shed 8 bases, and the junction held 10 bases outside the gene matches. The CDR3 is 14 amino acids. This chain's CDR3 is CASSPDGQGTGYTF. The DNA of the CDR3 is TGTGCCAGCAGCCCTGATGGACAGGGAACAGGCTACACCTTC.

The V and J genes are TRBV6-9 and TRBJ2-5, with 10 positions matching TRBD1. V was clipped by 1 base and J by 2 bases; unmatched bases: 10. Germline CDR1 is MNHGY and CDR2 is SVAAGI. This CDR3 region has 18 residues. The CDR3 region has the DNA TGTGCCAGCAGTTATTTGGCCCCGGGACAGGGGTTGCAAGAGACCCAGTACTTC. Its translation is CASSYLAPGQGLQETQYF.

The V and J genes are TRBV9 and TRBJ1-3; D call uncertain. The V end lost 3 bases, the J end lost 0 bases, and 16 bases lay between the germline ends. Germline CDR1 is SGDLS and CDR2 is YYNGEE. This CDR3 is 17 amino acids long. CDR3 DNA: TGTGCCAGCAGCGCTGGCCCCGGCGGTGGCTCTGGAAACACCATATATTTT. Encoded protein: CASSAGPGGGSGNTIYF.

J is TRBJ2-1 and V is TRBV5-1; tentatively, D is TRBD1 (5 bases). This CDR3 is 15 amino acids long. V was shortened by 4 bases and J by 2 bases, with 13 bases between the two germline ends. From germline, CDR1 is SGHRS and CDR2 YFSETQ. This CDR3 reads CASSPLGQAYNEQFF. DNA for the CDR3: TGCGCCAGCAGCCCGCTGGGGCAGGCCTACAATGAGCAGTTCTTC. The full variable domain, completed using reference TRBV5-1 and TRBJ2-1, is KAGVTQTPRYLIKTRGQQVTLSCSPISGHRSVSWYQQTPGQGLQFLFEYFSETQRNKGNFPGRFSGRQFSNSRSEMNVSTLELGDSALYLCASSPLGQAYNEQFFGPGTRLTVL.

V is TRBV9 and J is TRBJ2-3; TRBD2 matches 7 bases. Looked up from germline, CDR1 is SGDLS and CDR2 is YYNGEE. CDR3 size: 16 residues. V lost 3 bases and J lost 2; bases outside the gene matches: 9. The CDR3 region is CASSARGAGTTDTQYF. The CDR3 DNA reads TGTGCCAGCAGCGCCCGAGGAGCGGGGACCACAGATACGCAGTATTTT.

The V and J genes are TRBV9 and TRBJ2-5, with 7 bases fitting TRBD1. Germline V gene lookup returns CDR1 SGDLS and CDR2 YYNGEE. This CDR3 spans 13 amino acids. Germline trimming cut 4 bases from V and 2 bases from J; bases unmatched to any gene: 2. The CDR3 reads CASSRQGQETQYF. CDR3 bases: TGTGCCAGCAGCCGACAGGGTCAAGAGACCCAGTACTTC.

The CDR3 nucleotides are TGTGCCAGCAGCTTGGTTCTAGCGGGATCCTACGAGCAGTACTTC. Its translation: CASSLVLAGSYEQYF. The chain carries TRBV5-8 and TRBJ2-7; 9 bases are shared with TRBD2. Trimming took 0 bases from V and 1 from J; bases not matched to a gene: 2. CDR1 and CDR2 (germline): SGHTS, YDEGEE. The CDR3 is made up of 15 amino acids.

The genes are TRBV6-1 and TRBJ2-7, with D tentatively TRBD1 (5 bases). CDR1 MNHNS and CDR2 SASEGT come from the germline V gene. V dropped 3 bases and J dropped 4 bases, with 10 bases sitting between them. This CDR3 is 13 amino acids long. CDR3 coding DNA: TGTGCCAGCAGTGATGTTAACAGGTACGAGCAGTACTTC. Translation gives CASSDVNRYEQYF.

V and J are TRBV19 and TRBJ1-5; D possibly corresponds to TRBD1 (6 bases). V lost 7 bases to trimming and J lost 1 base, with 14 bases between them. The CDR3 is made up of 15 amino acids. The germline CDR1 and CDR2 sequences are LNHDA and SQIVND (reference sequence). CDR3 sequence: CASTPTGWSNQPQHF. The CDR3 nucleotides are TGTGCCAGTACCCCAACAGGGTGGAGCAATCAGCCCCAGCATTTT.

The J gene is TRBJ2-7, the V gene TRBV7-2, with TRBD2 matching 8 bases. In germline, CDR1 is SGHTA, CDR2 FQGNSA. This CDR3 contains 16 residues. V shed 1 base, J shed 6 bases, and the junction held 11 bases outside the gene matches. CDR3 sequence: CASSLVGGASQREQYF. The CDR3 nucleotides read TGTGCCAGCAGCTTAGTCGGGGGGGCCTCTCAGCGCGAGCAGTACTTC.

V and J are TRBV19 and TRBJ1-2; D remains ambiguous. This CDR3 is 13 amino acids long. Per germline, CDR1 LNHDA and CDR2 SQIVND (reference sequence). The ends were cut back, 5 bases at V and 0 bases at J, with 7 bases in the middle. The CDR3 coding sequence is TGTGCCAGTAGTTACGGAGCTAACTATGGCTACACCTTC. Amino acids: CASSYGANYGYTF.